The clone carrying this T cell receptor beta chain was seen repeatedly, ten times or more. The target antigen is unknown. TCRdb's protein sequence differs at residue 11 from the translated DNA; the protein presented here follows the DNA. The gene names here belong to mouse. Read coverage stops 3 residues before the CDR3 terminus; the germline J gene supplies the remainder. These data originate in a study of CD8+ T cells in alopecia areata. Study in general: Female C3H/HeJ mice aged about 7-10 weeks received skin from approximately 6-12-month-old C3H/HeJ donors with spontaneous alopecia. Regarding the study as a whole: Sequencing of scalp tissue also captures the resident alphabeta T cells of normal skin. It was lesional scalp, especially alopecia totalis/universalis, that showed higher clonality than normal scalp.

cDNA prepared by RNA extraction and subsequent reverse transcription served as the template for sequencing. Profiled with immunoSEQ multiplex PCR; TCRdb holds only in-frame clones, not every one. The sample includes about 2,700 clones, none of them occurring once. The CDR3 covers 14 residues. Per the germline V gene, CDR1 is FNHDT and CDR2 is SITEND (reference sequence). The V end lost 6 bases, the J end lost 7 bases, and 14 bases lay between the germline ends. Material for sequencing was lesional skin. V gene TRBV19 combines with J gene TRBJ1-6, with TRBD1 as a possible D gene (5 bases). TRBJ1-6 is an ORF; its function is uncertain. The sequence came from a C3H/HeJ mouse with alopecia areata. Strain haplotype at MHC: H2-k. The part of the CDR3 DNA that was read is TGTGCCAGCACCTTAAGGGGAGGGAATTCGCCC. Translating it yields CASTLRGGNSP. The entire CDR3 sequence reads CASTLRGGNSPLYF.